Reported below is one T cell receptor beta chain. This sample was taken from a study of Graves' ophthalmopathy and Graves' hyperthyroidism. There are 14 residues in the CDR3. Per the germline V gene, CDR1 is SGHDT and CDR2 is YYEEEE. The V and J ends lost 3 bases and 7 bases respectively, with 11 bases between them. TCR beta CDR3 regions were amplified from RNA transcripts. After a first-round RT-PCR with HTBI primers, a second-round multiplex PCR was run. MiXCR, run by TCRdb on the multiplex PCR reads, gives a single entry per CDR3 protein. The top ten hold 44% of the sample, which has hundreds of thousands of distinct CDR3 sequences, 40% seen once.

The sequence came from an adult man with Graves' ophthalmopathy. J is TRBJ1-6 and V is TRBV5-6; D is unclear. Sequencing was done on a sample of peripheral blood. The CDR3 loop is CASSSGVRNSPLHF. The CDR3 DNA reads TGTGCCAGCAGCTCGGGAGTTCGGAATTCACCCCTCCACTTT.